The 26 T cell receptor beta chains listed next were all sequenced from one sample in a study of response to subunit inactivated influenza vaccine. TCRdb recomputed calls from the RT-PCR reads with MiXCR, one row per CDR3 protein. The sample lists hundreds of thousands of distinct CDR3 sequences, 10% to 15% occurring once. Here the sequenced sample was PBMCs from blood, taken on the day of vaccination. These receptors came from a man in his fifties or sixties who received an inactivated influenza vaccine.

This clonotype was seen many times. The rearrangement joins TRBV5-1 to TRBJ2-7, with TRBD2 as a possible D gene (5 bases). V was shortened by 0 bases and J by 1 base, with 11 bases between the two germline ends. This CDR3 is 15 amino acids long. The germline gives CDR1 SGHRS, CDR2 YFSETQ. This CDR3 reads CASSLEEGQSYEQYF. For the CDR3, the DNA is TGCGCCAGCAGCTTGGAAGAGGGCCAGTCCTACGAGCAGTACTTC.

This clonotype was counted a few times. The chain employs TRBV11-1 and TRBJ2-7; D remains ambiguous. CDR1 and CDR2 (germline): SGHAT, FQDESV (reference sequence). V shed 6 bases and J shed 5 bases, with 14 bases lying between them. The CDR3 sequence is 13 residues long. CDR3: CASSFRVPHEQYF. For the CDR3, the DNA is TGTGCCAGCAGTTTTAGGGTACCCCACGAGCAGTACTTC.

This clonotype was counted only a few times. V gene TRBV5-1 combines with J gene TRBJ2-3; D tentatively fits TRBD1 or TRBD2 (5 bases each). The CDR3 contains 15 residues. V gave up 0 bases and J gave up 6 bases, with 14 bases separating them. Germline values: CDR1 SGHRS, CDR2 YFSETQ. CDR3 amino acids: CASSLVGTHGDTQYF. The CDR3 DNA sequence: TGCGCCAGCAGCTTGGTTGGGACCCACGGGGATACGCAGTATTTT.

This clonotype was seen ten or more times. The V and J genes are TRBV27 and TRBJ1-1; possibly TRBD1 for D (6 bases). Trimming took 5 bases from V and 6 from J, leaving 16 bases between them. The germline V gene has CDR1 MNHEY and CDR2 SMNVEV (reference sequence). CDR3 size: 14 residues. The CDR3: CASSVLQGSPEAFF. In DNA, the CDR3 is TGTGCCAGCAGTGTACTACAGGGTAGCCCTGAAGCTTTCTTT.

The chain is built from TRBV5-1 and TRBJ2-5; D is ambiguous. The CDR3 is made up of 14 amino acids. The germline gives CDR1 SGHRS, CDR2 YFSETQ. Trimming cost V 1 base and J 0 bases, with 7 bases left between them. The CDR3: CASSLTKYQETQYF. In DNA, the CDR3 is TGCGCCAGCAGCTTGACAAAGTACCAAGAGACCCAGTACTTC.

A few counts support this clonotype. This chain connects TRBV5-1 to TRBJ2-7; TRBD2 aligns across 8 bases. The CDR3 length is 14 residues. The V segment lost 0 bases and the J segment 3 bases; nucleotides outside the gene matches: 2. Germline lookup yields CDR1 SGHRS and CDR2 YFSETQ. The CDR3 protein is CASSLVGTSYEQYF. DNA of the CDR3: TGCGCCAGCAGCTTGGTGGGGACTAGCTACGAGCAGTACTTC.

The chain recombines TRBV4-3 with TRBJ2-1; 12 nucleotides line up with TRBD2. Germline lookup yields CDR1 LGHNA and CDR2 YSLEER. CDR3 length: 15 residues. J gave up 10 bases and V 4 bases, and 8 bases lay outside the gene matches. This CDR3 is CASSLETSGRGEQFF. The CDR3 nucleotides read TGCGCCAGCAGCCTTGAGACTAGCGGGAGAGGAGAGCAGTTCTTC.

This chain links TRBV11-2 with TRBJ1-1, with D unresolved. V was clipped by 0 bases and J by 1 base, with 15 bases between them. Per germline, CDR1 SGHAT and CDR2 FQNNGV. The CDR3 has 17 amino acids. This CDR3 reads CASSLEGAVFGNTEAFF. The DNA for the CDR3 is TGTGCCAGCAGCTTAGAGGGCGCGGTGTTCGGGAACACTGAAGCTTTCTTT.

This clonotype has ten or more counts. The chain has TRBV29-1 and TRBJ1-2, with TRBD1 as a possible D gene (5 bases). The CDR3 extends over 11 amino acids. CDR1 is SQVTM and CDR2 is ANQGSEA in the germline V gene. This CDR3 is CSGWGQAGYTF. CDR3 DNA sequence: TGCAGTGGGTGGGGCCAGGCTGGCTACACCTTC.

This sequence joins TRBV5-6 and TRBJ2-2; D call uncertain. Germline CDR1 SGHDT, CDR2 YYEEEE. This CDR3 is 15 amino acids long. V was pared by 2 bases and J by 0 bases, with 8 bases between. This chain's CDR3 is CASSFTSTNTGELFF. In DNA form, the CDR3 reads TGTGCCAGCAGCTTTACATCTACGAACACCGGGGAGCTGTTTTTT.

This rearrangement joins TRBV20-1 to TRBJ2-1; TRBD2 agrees at 7 bases. Germline CDR1 reads DFQATT; CDR2 reads SNEGSKA (reference sequence). V was pared by 6 bases and J by 0 bases, with 8 bases of the junction left unmatched. The CDR3 runs to 15 residues. CDR3 amino acids: CSAESSGSSYNEQFF. CDR3 in DNA: TGCAGTGCAGAATCTAGCGGAAGCTCCTACAATGAGCAGTTCTTC.

This clonotype was counted between two and nine times. The gene calls are TRBV2 and TRBJ2-3; D might be TRBD1 or TRBD2, each matching 5 bases. The CDR3 has 13 residues. Germline-derived CDR1 and CDR2 are SNHLY and FYNNEI. V gave up 6 bases and J gave up 13 bases, with 20 bases separating them. CDR3 region: CASSLTRQGLEYF. In DNA form, the CDR3 reads TGTGCCAGCAGCCTCACTAGGCAGGGCTTGGAGTATTTT.

Worth noting for this clonotype: This sequence may be a read error, since a much larger clone differs from it by one base. The rearrangement joins TRBV9 to TRBJ2-1, with 9 bases aligning to TRBD1. CDR1 and CDR2 from the germline V gene are SGDLS and YYNGEE. The trim removed 3 bases at V and 11 bases at J, leaving 9 bases unmatched. The length of the CDR3 is 14 residues. CDR3 nucleotide sequence: TGTGCCAGCAGCGCAGGGGACAGGGTATATAAGCAGTTCTTC. Residues: CASSAGDRVYKQFF.

This rearrangement joins TRBV2 to TRBJ1-5; no clear D. V was trimmed by 5 bases and J by 0 bases, leaving 11 bases between them. The germline CDR1 and CDR2 sequences are SNHLY and FYNNEI. The CDR3 is 15 residues long. The CDR3 nucleotides are TGTGCCAGCAGTCGCTTGGGGATTAGCAATCAGCCCCAGCATTTT. Encoded protein: CASSRLGISNQPQHF.

The rearrangement uses TRBV20-1 and TRBJ2-7; 11 nucleotides match TRBD2. Trimming took 1 base from V and 2 from J; bases not matched to a gene: 7. CDR1 DFQATT and CDR2 SNEGSKA come from the germline V gene (reference sequence). This CDR3 has 16 residues. The CDR3, as DNA: TGCAGTGCTAGAGGAGTACAACTAGCGGGAGCCTACGAGCAGTACTTC. It encodes CSARGVQLAGAYEQYF.

The sample holds a few counts of this clonotype. The chain couples TRBV7-9 to TRBJ1-1; D remains unclear. V was clipped by 1 base and J by 1 base, with 7 bases between them. CDR1 SEHNR and CDR2 FQNEAQ come from the germline V gene (reference sequence). The CDR3 is made up of 14 amino acids. The CDR3 DNA reads TGTGCCAGCAGCTTAGAACAGACGAACACTGAAGCTTTCTTT. Amino acid sequence: CASSLEQTNTEAFF. Combining the CDR3 with reference TRBV7-9 and TRBJ1-1 gives the whole variable domain DTGVSQNPRHKITKRGQNVTFRCDPISEHNRLYWYRQTLGQGPEFLTYFQNEAQLEKSRLLSDRFSAERPKGSFSTLEIQRTEQGDSAMYLCASSLEQTNTEAFFGQGTRLTVV.

This clonotype was seen ten or more times. The chain recombines TRBV3-1 with TRBJ1-2; D might be TRBD1 (5 bases). The CDR3 spans 12 residues. Between the trimmed V and J ends, which lost 3 bases and 7 bases, there was a span of 9 bases. The germline V gene has CDR1 LGHDT and CDR2 YNNKEL (reference sequence). CDR3 coding DNA: TGTGCCAGCAGCCAGCAGGGCGGTGGCTACACCTTC. Its translation: CASSQQGGGYTF.

This chain joins TRBV5-5 and TRBJ1-1, with 7 bases aligning to TRBD1. The junction had 8 bases not matched to a gene; V was cut back by 0 bases and J by 12 bases. CDR1 is SGHKS, CDR2 YYEKEE, per germline (reference sequence). The CDR3 totals 13 residues. CDR3 nucleotide sequence: TGTGCCAGCAGCTTGGACCTACAGGGGCCCACTTTCTTT. Its protein is CASSLDLQGPTFF.

This chain links TRBV29-1 with TRBJ2-5, with a tentative D call TRBD2 (6 bases). The germline V gene encodes CDR1 SQVTM and CDR2 ANQGSEA. V was trimmed by 0 bases and J by 5 bases, leaving 13 bases between them. The CDR3 contains 14 residues. CDR3 bases: TGCAGCGTTGAAGAGGGGGTTGGGGGGGAGACCCAGTACTTC. Its protein product is CSVEEGVGGETQYF.

This sequence joins TRBV29-1 and TRBJ2-7; maybe TRBD1 (5 bases). Germline lookup yields CDR1 SQVTM and CDR2 ANQGSEA. The CDR3 length is 12 residues. V lost 0 bases and J 2 bases, leaving 5 bases between the germline ends. The CDR3 here is CSVEEGAYEQYF. In DNA, the CDR3 is TGCAGCGTTGAAGAAGGGGCCTACGAGCAGTACTTC.

This clonotype was seen more than once but under ten times. The chain employs TRBV30 and TRBJ2-5; D is possibly TRBD1 (6 bases). The germline V gene encodes CDR1 GTSNPN and CDR2 SVGIG (reference sequence). This CDR3 has 20 residues. Trimming took off 1 base at V and 1 base at J, with 28 bases between the two ends. CDR3 sequence reads: CAWSGPFRRQAVRSQETQYF. The CDR3 nucleotides read TGTGCCTGGAGTGGGCCTTTCCGACGACAGGCAGTGCGTAGCCAAGAGACCCAGTACTTC.

This clonotype has just a few counts. V and J are TRBV6-2 or TRBV6-3 and TRBJ2-1; TRBD2 agrees at 13 bases. The CDR3 is 16 residues long. The V segment lost 0 bases and the J segment 9 bases; nucleotides outside the gene matches: 5. Germline CDR1 MNHEY, CDR2 SVGEGT. In nucleotides, the CDR3 is TGTGCCAGCAGTTACTCAGCACTAGCGGGAGGGGGTGAGCAGTTCTTC. It yields the protein CASSYSALAGGGEQFF.

The V and J genes are TRBV5-1 and TRBJ2-7; 9 bases are a match to TRBD1. The CDR3 has 16 residues. The ends lost 2 bases at V and 1 base at J; junction bases unmatched: 7. Germline assignment: CDR1 SGHRS and CDR2 YFSETQ. The CDR3 bases are TGCGCCAGCAGCTTATCCAGGACAGGGGAGTCCTACGAGCAGTACTTC. Its protein product is CASSLSRTGESYEQYF. Filled out from reference TRBV5-1 and TRBJ2-7, the complete variable domain reads KAGVTQTPRYLIKTRGQQVTLSCSPISGHRSVSWYQQTPGQGLQFLFEYFSETQRNKGNFPGRFSGRQFSNSRSEMNVSTLELGDSALYLCASSLSRTGESYEQYFGPGTRLTVT.

This clonotype was picked up a small number of times. The chain joins TRBV3-1 to TRBJ2-7; D gene uncertain. CDR1 is LGHDT, CDR2 YNNKEL, per germline (reference sequence). CDR3 length: 12 amino acids. Trimming removed 4 bases at V and 3 bases at J, with 7 bases between. CDR3 nucleotides: TGTGCCAGCAGCCTGCACCGCTACGAGCAGTACTTC. This gives the protein CASSLHRYEQYF.

The sample holds many counts of this clonotype. The chain combines TRBV10-3 with TRBJ2-3; 8 nucleotides match TRBD1. From germline, CDR1 is ENHRY and CDR2 SYGVKD. The CDR3 is made up of 15 amino acids. V gave up 4 bases and J gave up 2 bases; unmatched junction bases: 5. DNA for the CDR3: TGTGCCATCAGTGGGACAGGGTCCGTCACAGATACGCAGTATTTT. It translates to CAISGTGSVTDTQYF.

This clonotype was detected only a few times. The V gene is TRBV5-8, the J gene TRBJ2-7, with TRBD1 matching 8 bases. J gave up 6 bases and V 10 bases, and 15 bases lay outside the gene matches. There are 14 residues in the CDR3. Germline-derived CDR1 and CDR2 are SGHTS and YDEGEE. Here the CDR3 reads CAGGKGQGLAEQYF. For the CDR3, the DNA is TGTGCCGGGGGAAAAGGACAGGGTCTCGCCGAGCAGTACTTC.